These 27 T cell receptor beta chains were sequenced from one sample in a study of cytomegalovirus exposure and HLA in healthy donors. Amplification used 60 Vbeta primers and 13 Jbeta primers. TCRdb keeps only in-frame clones here, not all; method: immunoSEQ multiplex PCR. The sample lists fewer than 45,000 clones, 90% to 95% seen once, with less than 3.5% in the top ten. Sequenced: PBMCs. These receptors were collected from a young woman in good health and CMV-seronegative.

The CDR3 is CASGLPESYEQYF. CDR3 sequence (DNA): TGTGCCAGCGGACTACCGGAATCCTACGAGCAGTACTTC. The gene calls are TRBV6-4 and TRBJ2-7, with a weak D call TRBD2 (6 bases). The CDR3 contains 13 residues. Trimming took off 8 bases at V and 1 base at J, with 12 bases between the two ends. Per the germline V gene, CDR1 is MRHNA and CDR2 is SNTAGT.

This clone has a single count. The V and J genes are TRBV9 and TRBJ2-7; D might be TRBD1 (6 bases). V was clipped by 4 bases and J by 2 bases, with 16 bases between them. The CDR3 sequence is 15 residues long. Germline assignment: CDR1 SGDLS and CDR2 YYNGEE. This chain's CDR3 is CASSLQGTSPYEQYF. As DNA, the CDR3 is TGTGCCAGCAGCCTACAGGGTACCTCCCCCTACGAGCAGTACTTC.

This clone has only one observation. V gene TRBV7-2 combines with J gene TRBJ2-7; D unclear. The V gene lost 5 bases and the J gene lost 1 base, with 15 bases spanning the gap. The CDR3 is 15 residues long. Germline assignment: CDR1 SGHTA and CDR2 FQGNSA. CDR3 sequence: CASSQPRGISYEQYF. The CDR3 DNA reads as TGTGCCAGCAGCCAACCCCGCGGAATATCCTACGAGCAGTACTTC.

Points on this clone: One end of the junction varies from germline; a read error may be responsible. This chain links TRBV18 with TRBJ1-1, with no clear D. The CDR3 is 16 amino acids. The V gene's germline CDR1 is KGHSH and CDR2 LQKENI. Here the CDR3 DNA reads TGTACCAGCTCACCAATTAGCTCTCGCGGAAACACTGAAGCTTTCTTT. It encodes CTSSPISSRGNTEAFF.

J is TRBJ1-5 and V is TRBV28; 8 bases match TRBD1. Germline CDR1 reads MDHEN; CDR2 reads SYDVKM. J lost 7 bases, V lost 7 bases, and 6 bases had no gene match. CDR3 length equals 13 residues. This CDR3 reads CASKGQGGQPQHF. CDR3 DNA: TGTGCCAGCAAAGGACAGGGAGGGCAGCCCCAGCATTTT.

The V gene is TRBV10-3, the J gene TRBJ2-1, with D maybe TRBD2 (5 bases). CDR1 and CDR2 (germline): ENHRY, SYGVKD. The CDR3 has 15 amino acids. V shed 6 bases and J shed 0 bases, with 12 bases lying between them. The CDR3 DNA reads TGTGCCATCAGCGGGGTGAGCAGCTCCTACAATGAGCAGTTCTTC. Encoded protein: CAISGVSSSYNEQFF.

The rearrangement links TRBV25-1 to TRBJ2-1, with TRBD1 matching 9 bases. The CDR3 contains 16 residues. Looked up from germline, CDR1 is MGHDK and CDR2 is SYGVNS. Trimming cost V 0 bases and J 3 bases; bases outside gene matches: 3. CDR3 in DNA: TGTGCCAGCAGTGAATACGGGACAGGGTTCTACAATGAGCAGTTCTTC. Protein sequence: CASSEYGTGFYNEQFF.

This rearrangement joins TRBV18 to TRBJ2-7; D is uncertain. V was pared by 0 bases and J by 6 bases, with 6 bases between. There are 12 residues in the CDR3. Germline CDR1 is KGHSH and CDR2 is LQKENI. CDR3 DNA: TGTGCCAGCTCACCACCGAGTTCCGAGCAGTACTTC. Its protein product is CASSPPSSEQYF.

This chain connects TRBV7-2 to TRBJ2-7; tentatively, D is TRBD2 (6 bases). Germline V lookup: CDR1 SGHTA, CDR2 FQGNSA. The V end lost 2 bases, the J end lost 2 bases, and 10 bases lay between the germline ends. The CDR3 covers 14 residues. CDR3 protein: CASSLNAGPYEQYF. DNA for the CDR3: TGTGCCAGCAGCTTAAACGCGGGACCCTACGAGCAGTACTTC.

The chain uses TRBV30 and TRBJ1-2; no definite D call. The CDR3 has 12 residues. Trimming pared 0 bases from V and 4 bases from J, leaving 6 bases between. Germline V lookup: CDR1 GTSNPN, CDR2 SVGIG (reference sequence). The CDR3 nucleotides read TGTGCCTGGAGTGTTAAAGCCTATGGCTACACCTTC. Translation gives CAWSVKAYGYTF.

This chain links TRBV27 with TRBJ2-1; the match to TRBD2 covers 8 bases. Germline V gene sequence: CDR1 MNHEY, CDR2 SMNVEV (reference sequence). The CDR3 is 14 residues long. Losses at the gene ends were 10 bases for V and 6 bases for J; bases not matched to a gene: 11. This chain's CDR3 is CAIPPGLEANEQFF. The CDR3, as DNA: TGTGCCATCCCGCCGGGACTAGAGGCCAATGAGCAGTTCTTC.

This clone was seen only once. The rearrangement links TRBV27 to TRBJ1-1; the D gene is possibly TRBD1 (5 bases). This CDR3 is built from 17 residues. Germline V gives CDR1 MNHEY, CDR2 SMNVEV (reference sequence). V gave up 6 bases and J gave up 0 bases, with 20 bases separating them. The CDR3 nucleotides are TGTGCCAGCAGATCACCGGGGCGGAGGGGAATGAACACTGAAGCTTTCTTT. Protein: CASRSPGRRGMNTEAFF.

The V call is TRBV5-1, the J call TRBJ1-4, with TRBD1 identical over 9 bases. The CDR3 extends over 17 amino acids. With 3 bases clipped from V and 1 base from J, the junction kept 7 bases outside the gene matches. Germline CDR1 and CDR2: SGHRS and YFSETQ. In DNA form, the CDR3 reads TGCGCCAGCAGCTCGGGACAGGGCGGGTTAACTAATGAAAAACTGTTTTTT. As protein: CASSSGQGGLTNEKLFF.

The rearrangement joins TRBV7-6 to TRBJ2-1; tentatively, D is TRBD2 (5 bases). The germline CDR1 and CDR2 sequences are SGHVS and FNYEAQ. The V and J ends lost 4 bases and 4 bases respectively, with 20 bases between them. The CDR3 extends over 17 amino acids. The CDR3 bases are TGTGCCAGCAGCTATCTAAGATTGGGGAGAAAATACAATGAGCAGTTCTTC. Translating gives CASSYLRLGRKYNEQFF.

The V gene is TRBV5-4, the J gene TRBJ2-5; the match to TRBD2 covers 10 bases. There are 16 residues in the CDR3. Losses at the gene ends were 0 bases for V and 5 bases for J; bases not matched to a gene: 7. Germline CDR1 is SGHNT and CDR2 is YYREEE (reference sequence). This CDR3 reads CASSLGSGRSGETQYF. DNA for the CDR3: TGTGCCAGCAGCTTGGGTAGCGGGAGGTCCGGGGAGACCCAGTACTTC.

The DNA of the CDR3 is TGCGCCAGCAGCCAAGATTCGGGAGCGGGAGGCCCCACAGATACGCAGTATTTT. Its translation is CASSQDSGAGGPTDTQYF. The chain has TRBV4-3 and TRBJ2-3; 9 bases map to TRBD2. This CDR3 contains 18 residues. Germline CDR1 and CDR2: LGHNA and YSLEER. Trimming took 0 bases from V and 2 from J; bases not matched to a gene: 9.

V gene TRBV6-6 combines with J gene TRBJ2-5; 9 positions match TRBD1. Looked up from germline, CDR1 is MNHNY and CDR2 is SVGAGI (reference sequence). The length of the CDR3 is 14 residues. With V trimmed by 5 bases and J by 4 bases, 5 bases remained unmatched. The CDR3 nucleotides are TGTGCCAGCAGTCCGACAGGGGGGGGAGAGACCCAGTACTTC. This encodes CASSPTGGGETQYF.

This rearrangement joins TRBV28 to TRBJ2-3, with 8 positions matching TRBD1. V shed 2 bases, J shed 4 bases, and the junction held 2 bases outside the gene matches. The germline CDR1 and CDR2 sequences are MDHEN and SYDVKM. The CDR3 is 14 amino acids. CDR3 residues: CASSLDRGPDTQYF. The CDR3 region has the DNA TGTGCCAGCAGTTTAGACAGGGGACCAGATACGCAGTATTTT.

About this clone: The junction and the germline gene differ at one end; a read error may be behind it. This rearrangement joins TRBV7-9 to TRBJ1-2; a weak D match, TRBD1 (5 bases). The CDR3 has 16 amino acids. CDR1 and CDR2 (germline): SEHNR, FQNEAQ (reference sequence). The CDR3 spells CSSSLAGTQLSYGYTF. The DNA for the CDR3 is TGTTCCAGCAGCCTTGCCGGGACTCAACTCTCCTATGGCTACACCTTC.

This sequence joins TRBV18 and TRBJ2-3; 7 nucleotides match TRBD2. Germline V gene sequence: CDR1 KGHSH, CDR2 LQKENI. V dropped 3 bases and J dropped 2; count of bases not matched to a gene: 5. The CDR3 length is 15 residues. The CDR3 DNA is TGTGCCAGCTCACCCTGGGGGGGATCCACAGATACGCAGTATTTT. This gives the protein CASSPWGGSTDTQYF.

The chain recombines TRBV11-2 with TRBJ2-3, with 14 bases matching TRBD2. Germline trimming cut 5 bases from V and 4 bases from J; bases unmatched to any gene: 5. Germline V gene sequence: CDR1 SGHAT, CDR2 FQNNGV. The CDR3 consists of 16 residues. In nucleotides, the CDR3 is TGTGCCAGCAGCCCGGGACTAGCGGGAGCGGCAGATACGCAGTATTTT. Translation gives CASSPGLAGAADTQYF.

The V and J genes are TRBV2 and TRBJ2-7; 8 positions match TRBD2. CDR1 is SNHLY and CDR2 is FYNNEI in the germline V gene. After removal of 8 bases from V and 4 bases from J, the junction contained 25 bases not matched to a gene. This CDR3 contains 19 residues. The CDR3 protein is CASYFQGASGPSLFYEQYF. The CDR3 nucleotides read TGTGCCAGCTACTTCCAAGGAGCTAGCGGGCCCTCCCTCTTTTACGAGCAGTACTTC.

This chain links TRBV2 with TRBJ1-1; the match to TRBD1 covers 7 bases. Trimming took 6 bases from V and 9 from J; bases not matched to a gene: 10. CDR1 and CDR2 (germline): SNHLY, FYNNEI. The CDR3 totals 13 residues. CDR3 sequence reads: CASSEDRNRQAFF. The CDR3 DNA reads TGTGCCAGCAGCGAGGACAGGAATCGACAAGCTTTCTTT.

The genes are TRBV7-9 and TRBJ1-4, with no clear D. The CDR3 is 18 residues long. Trimming stripped 5 bases from V and 0 bases from J, with 19 bases between. CDR1 is SEHNR and CDR2 is FQNEAQ in the germline V gene (reference sequence). The CDR3 region is CASSPSYSGLPTNEKLFF. CDR3 DNA: TGTGCCAGCAGCCCATCTTATTCAGGACTCCCAACTAATGAAAAACTGTTTTTT.

The chain links TRBV5-5 to TRBJ1-5; the match to TRBD1 covers 7 bases. Germline CDR1 and CDR2: SGHKS and YYEKEE (reference sequence). There are 13 residues in the CDR3. V trimming: 0 bases; J trimming: 15 bases; junction bases outside the gene matches: 9. In nucleotides, the CDR3 is TGTGCCAGCAGCTTGGACGCGGACAGGATACCGCATTTT. Translation gives CASSLDADRIPHF.

This chain uses TRBV18 with TRBJ1-5; TRBD1 might be the D (5 bases). The CDR3 is 14 residues long. V was shortened by 3 bases and J by 0 bases, with 6 bases between the two germline ends. From germline, CDR1 is KGHSH and CDR2 LQKENI. The CDR3 loop is CASSPGLSNQPQHF. In DNA, the CDR3 is TGTGCCAGCTCACCGGGACTTAGCAATCAGCCCCAGCATTTT.

The V call is TRBV7-2, the J call TRBJ2-7, with TRBD1 matching 10 bases. The CDR3 length is 15 residues. Germline assignment: CDR1 SGHTA and CDR2 FQGNSA. V lost 6 bases, J lost 0 bases, and 5 bases stayed unmatched. CDR3 bases: TGTGCCAGCAGTCATTGGGACAGGGGCTCCTACGAGCAGTACTTC. Protein product: CASSHWDRGSYEQYF.